The 2 T cell receptor beta chains given below trace back to one sample, sequenced in a study of T cell responses to AZD1222 COVID-19 vaccine. The table came from immunoSEQ multiplex PCR; TCRdb's copy has only in-frame clones and leaves some out. The repertoire consists of about 120,000 clones, with about nine tenths occurring once and the leading ten covering 1.1%. This sample comprised peripheral blood, obtained on day 0 of AZD1222 vaccination. These receptors came from an adult in good health.

This chain joins TRBV5-6 and TRBJ2-2; D is unclear. The CDR3 consists of 15 residues. V lost 3 bases and J 0 bases, leaving 9 bases between the germline ends. CDR1 is SGHDT and CDR2 is YYEEEE in the germline V gene. Here the CDR3 DNA reads TGTGCCAGCAGCTACGACAACCCGAACACCGGGGAGCTGTTTTTT. Translating it yields CASSYDNPNTGELFF.

The gene calls are TRBV29-1 and TRBJ1-2; D gene unclear. The V and J ends lost 4 bases and 4 bases respectively, with 10 bases between them. Germline values: CDR1 SQVTM, CDR2 ANQGSEA. The CDR3 has 12 amino acids. The DNA for the CDR3 is TGCAGCGTTGCGCCTGATATCTATGGCTACACCTTC. As protein: CSVAPDIYGYTF.